The 30 T cell receptor beta chains presented below share a single source sample, sequenced in a study of control samples from healthy donors and cancer patients. Sequenced by immunoSEQ multiplex PCR; TCRdb stores in-frame clones only, minus some. The sample includes under 65,000 clones, 65% to 90% of them seen just once. Source material: PBMCs. The receptors shown here come from a woman aged 45-65 years with lung cancer.

This clone has a handful of counts. The V and J genes are TRBV30 and TRBJ2-6; D is unclear. Trimming left V 5 bases short and J 0 bases short, with 11 bases between. This CDR3 has 15 residues. CDR1 and CDR2 (germline): GTSNPN, SVGIG (reference sequence). The CDR3 DNA follows: TGTGCCTGGGAAGGATTGGGCTCTGGGGCCAACGTCCTGACTTTC. Translating it yields CAWEGLGSGANVLTF.

The CDR3 here is CASSYNPGRPMNTEAFF. The CDR3 DNA sequence: TGCGCCAGCAGCTACAACCCGGGACGGCCAATGAACACTGAAGCTTTCTTT. The J gene is TRBJ1-1, the V gene TRBV5-1, with TRBD1 as a possible D gene (5 bases). CDR1 is SGHRS and CDR2 is YFSETQ in the germline V gene. CDR3 length equals 17 residues. The V gene lost 3 bases and the J gene lost 0 bases, with 18 bases spanning the gap.

V usage is TRBV28 and J usage is TRBJ1-3; D unclear. V gave up 1 base and J gave up 2 bases, with 15 bases separating them. CDR1 is MDHEN, CDR2 SYDVKM, per germline. The CDR3 length is 17 residues. CDR3 sequence: CASSLFKGLIAGNTIYF. The CDR3 bases are TGTGCCAGCAGTTTATTTAAGGGCTTAATCGCTGGAAACACCATATATTTT.

The chain has TRBV2 and TRBJ2-2; 9 nucleotides match TRBD1. The trim removed 6 bases at V and 4 bases at J, leaving 3 bases unmatched. The CDR3 has 14 residues. The germline V gene encodes CDR1 SNHLY and CDR2 FYNNEI. Here the CDR3 DNA reads TGTGCCAGCAGGGGGGACAGGGTCACCGGGGAGCTGTTTTTT. It codes for CASRGDRVTGELFF.

The chain links TRBV9 to TRBJ1-3; the match to TRBD1 covers 7 bases. The V and J ends lost 5 bases and 3 bases, in that order; junction bases with no gene match: 8. The germline V gene has CDR1 SGDLS and CDR2 YYNGEE. The CDR3 totals 15 residues. The CDR3 DNA reads TGTGCCAGCAGTACTACAGGGGAGGTTGGAAACACCATATATTTT. Translating gives CASSTTGEVGNTIYF.

The V and J genes are TRBV7-9 and TRBJ1-2; D ambiguous. Trimming took off 6 bases at V and 2 bases at J, with 10 bases between the two ends. Germline V gene sequence: CDR1 SEHNR, CDR2 FQNEAQ (reference sequence). This CDR3 comprises 13 residues. The CDR3, as DNA: TGTGCCAGCAGAAGTTCCCAGAACTATGGCTACACCTTC. Its translation is CASRSSQNYGYTF.

The gene calls are TRBV18 and TRBJ1-5; 7 bases are a match to TRBD1. The ends lost 5 bases at V and 3 bases at J; junction bases unmatched: 7. The CDR3 is 15 amino acids. CDR1 is KGHSH, CDR2 LQKENI, per germline. CDR3 amino acids: CASSFGTASNQPQHF. The DNA of the CDR3 is TGTGCCAGCTCATTCGGGACAGCGTCCAATCAGCCCCAGCATTTT. The complete variable domain, with remaining parts taken from reference TRBV18 and TRBJ1-5, reads NAGVMQNPRHLVRRRGQEARLRCSPMKGHSHVYWYRQLPEEGLKFMVYLQKENIIDESGMPKERFSAEFPKEGPSILRIQQVVRGDSAAYFCASSFGTASNQPQHFGDGTRLSIL.

The chain employs TRBV4-3 and TRBJ1-3; D perhaps matches TRBD1 (6 bases). Trimming pared 1 base from V and 4 bases from J, leaving 14 bases between. Looked up from germline, CDR1 is LGHNA and CDR2 is YSLEER. The CDR3 loop spans 16 amino acids. In nucleotides, the CDR3 is TGCGCCAGCAGCCAAGTCCGAGGGGGGTCGGGAAACACCATATATTTT. Translated: CASSQVRGGSGNTIYF.

This chain uses TRBV12-3 or TRBV12-4 with TRBJ1-5; D remains ambiguous. The V end lost 3 bases, the J end lost 6 bases, and 9 bases lay between the germline ends. CDR3 length equals 13 residues. In DNA, the CDR3 is TGTGCCAGCAGTTTGGAGGCGGTTCAGCCCCAGCATTTT. The encoded protein is CASSLEAVQPQHF.

Details on this clone: This sample includes further DNA sequences coding for the same CDR3. The genes are TRBV18 and TRBJ1-4, with D uncertain. The CDR3 runs to 15 residues. V was pared by 3 bases and J by 15 bases, with 23 bases between. Germline CDR1 KGHSH, CDR2 LQKENI. The CDR3 sequence: CASSPEIILSTELFF. DNA of the CDR3: TGTGCCAGCTCACCGGAAATTATATTAAGCACAGAGTTGTTTTTT.

The V and J genes are TRBV5-6 and TRBJ2-1; D is ambiguous. Germline CDR1 and CDR2: SGHDT and YYEEEE. Trimming stripped 0 bases from V and 6 bases from J, with 4 bases between. The CDR3 loop spans 12 amino acids. The DNA for the CDR3 is TGTGCCAGCAGCTTGGTTGCCAATGAGCAGTTCTTC. Its protein is CASSLVANEQFF.

There are a few counts of this clone. The chain joins TRBV28 to TRBJ2-5; 9 positions match TRBD1. Germline V CDR1 and CDR2: MDHEN, SYDVKM. V lost 4 bases and J lost 5; bases outside the gene matches: 2. The CDR3 totals 13 residues. CDR3 protein: CASSWDRAETQYF. In nucleotides, the CDR3 is TGTGCCAGCAGTTGGGACAGGGCGGAGACCCAGTACTTC.

This chain uses TRBV5-1 with TRBJ1-2; possible D gene TRBD1, 5 bases. V was trimmed by 3 bases and J by 8 bases, leaving 20 bases between them. The CDR3 is 15 amino acids. CDR1 and CDR2 (germline): SGHRS, YFSETQ. The CDR3 region is CASSSTGLGVDGYTF. Here the CDR3 DNA reads TGCGCCAGCAGCTCTACCGGACTAGGGGTAGACGGCTACACCTTC.

In its sample, this clone was seen once. This chain connects TRBV30 to TRBJ2-1, with a weak D call TRBD2 (5 bases). The germline V gene encodes CDR1 GTSNPN and CDR2 SVGIG (reference sequence). The CDR3 sequence is 12 residues long. V lost 1 base, J lost 9 bases, and 10 bases lay in between. The chain's CDR3 is CAWSAGEGEQFF. CDR3 bases: TGTGCCTGGAGTGCTGGTGAGGGTGAGCAGTTCTTC.

The chain employs TRBV10-1 and TRBJ2-7, with D possibly matching TRBD1 (5 bases). The CDR3 is made up of 14 amino acids. Trimming removed 0 bases at V and 5 bases at J, with 11 bases between. CDR1 and CDR2 (germline): WNHNN, SYGVQD (reference sequence). The CDR3 DNA follows: TGCGCCAGCAGTGAGTCCGGCAGGGCTAACGAGCAGTACTTC. Translated: CASSESGRANEQYF.

CDR3 sequence reads: CASRYYIGGDRDTEAFF. In DNA form, the CDR3 reads TGTGCCAGCAGGTATTATATTGGAGGAGACCGGGACACTGAAGCTTTCTTT. The chain combines TRBV11-2 with TRBJ1-1, with D unclear. The CDR3 loop spans 17 amino acids. CDR1 and CDR2 (germline): SGHAT, FQNNGV. V shed 6 bases and J shed 3 bases, with 23 bases lying between them.

CDR3 coding DNA: TGTGCCAGCAGCCAAGATCCTCGACAGCGACCCACTGAAGCTTTCTTT. Encoded protein: CASSQDPRQRPTEAFF. The V call is TRBV4-2, the J call TRBJ1-1; D is possibly TRBD1 (5 bases). Trimming took off 0 bases at V and 4 bases at J, with 15 bases between the two ends. The CDR3 contains 16 residues. In germline, CDR1 is LGHNA, CDR2 YNFKEQ.

The CDR3 is CASSSPGLEGYTF. The DNA for the CDR3 is TGTGCCAGCAGTTCTCCGGGCCTAGAGGGCTACACCTTC. The chain uses TRBV28 and TRBJ1-2; no reliable D call. V was shortened by 4 bases and J by 8 bases, with 14 bases between the two germline ends. CDR3 length equals 13 residues. Germline lookup yields CDR1 MDHEN and CDR2 SYDVKM.

The chain recombines TRBV28 with TRBJ2-5, with TRBD2 matching 14 bases. The germline V gene encodes CDR1 MDHEN and CDR2 SYDVKM. The V and J ends lost 6 bases and 0 bases, in that order; junction bases with no gene match: 21. The CDR3 loop spans 22 amino acids. The CDR3 nucleotides read TGTGCCAGCAGCCTCGATAGAGCATCCGGGACTAGCGGGGGAGGGTACCAAGAGACCCAGTACTTC. This translates into CASSLDRASGTSGGGYQETQYF.

The gene calls are TRBV27 and TRBJ2-1; possible D gene TRBD2, 5 bases. CDR3 length: 12 amino acids. Germline V gives CDR1 MNHEY, CDR2 SMNVEV (reference sequence). V lost 8 bases and J 7 bases, leaving 12 bases between the germline ends. The CDR3 reads CASHTRENEQFF. In nucleotides, the CDR3 is TGTGCCAGCCATACCCGGGAAAATGAGCAGTTCTTC.

The genes are TRBV19 and TRBJ2-3; TRBD2 matches at 7 bases. This CDR3 is 14 amino acids long. The J segment lost 2 bases and the V segment lost 3 bases, leaving 2 bases of the junction unmatched. Germline loops: CDR1 LNHDA, CDR2 SQIVND (reference sequence). The CDR3 sequence is CASSMRDYTDTQYF. The CDR3 region has the DNA TGTGCCAGTAGTATGAGGGACTACACAGATACGCAGTATTTT.

V gene TRBV15 combines with J gene TRBJ2-7, with D perhaps TRBD1 (5 bases). This CDR3 contains 11 residues. Trimming left V 6 bases short and J 6 bases short, with 9 bases between. CDR1 is LNHNV, CDR2 YYDKDF, per germline (reference sequence). CDR3 amino acids: CATRIRGEQYF. Written as DNA, the CDR3 is TGTGCCACCAGAATAAGGGGCGAGCAGTACTTC.

The chain links TRBV9 to TRBJ1-1; possible D gene TRBD1, 5 bases. V shed 4 bases and J shed 4 bases, with 14 bases lying between them. The CDR3 length is 14 residues. The germline gives CDR1 SGDLS, CDR2 YYNGEE. CDR3 DNA: TGTGCCAGCAGCCCACTCAGGGACGTCACTGAAGCTTTCTTT. This encodes CASSPLRDVTEAFF.

Only a few counts were recorded for this clone. The chain links TRBV9 to TRBJ2-1; D is perhaps TRBD2 (7 bases). The V end lost 3 bases, the J end lost 4 bases, and 20 bases lay between the germline ends. This CDR3 spans 17 amino acids. CDR1 SGDLS and CDR2 YYNGEE come from the germline V gene. This chain's CDR3 is CASSERSIGGAYNEQFF. The DNA of the CDR3 is TGTGCCAGCAGCGAGCGTAGTATAGGGGGGGCTTACAATGAGCAGTTCTTC.

The rearrangement links TRBV11-2 to TRBJ1-1, with D uncertain. The CDR3 has 14 amino acids. Germline values: CDR1 SGHAT, CDR2 FQNNGV. The V and J ends lost 4 bases and 4 bases respectively, with 13 bases between them. The CDR3 spells CASSSPLGGTEAFF. The DNA for the CDR3 is TGTGCCAGCAGCTCACCTCTCGGTGGCACTGAAGCTTTCTTT. The variable domain in full, completed from reference TRBV11-2 and TRBJ1-1, reads EAGVAQSPRYKIIEKRQSVAFWCNPISGHATLYWYQQILGQGPKLLIQFQNNGVVDDSQLPKDRFSAERLKGVDSTLKIQPAKLEDSAVYLCASSSPLGGTEAFFGQGTRLTVV.

In its sample, this clone was seen once. This chain connects TRBV18 to TRBJ1-5; 10 bases are shared with TRBD1. This CDR3 contains 16 residues. V lost 6 bases, J lost 5 bases, and 10 bases stayed unmatched. The V gene's germline CDR1 is KGHSH and CDR2 LQKENI. This chain's CDR3 is CASSQIGTGVDQPQHF. In nucleotides, the CDR3 is TGTGCCAGCTCTCAGATCGGGACAGGGGTTGATCAGCCCCAGCATTTT.

The rearrangement joins TRBV10-3 to TRBJ1-2; the match to TRBD1 covers 10 bases. The trim removed 4 bases at V and 8 bases at J, leaving 4 bases unmatched. This CDR3 comprises 13 residues. Germline CDR1 reads ENHRY; CDR2 reads SYGVKD. In DNA form, the CDR3 reads TGTGCCATCAGTGGGGACAGGGGTTACGGCTACACCTTC. Its protein product is CAISGDRGYGYTF.

This clone was counted once. This sample includes further DNA sequences coding for the same CDR3. V gene TRBV5-1 combines with J gene TRBJ2-3, with D perhaps being TRBD1 or TRBD2 (5 bases each). Per germline, CDR1 SGHRS and CDR2 YFSETQ. Trimming left V 0 bases short and J 2 bases short, with 7 bases between. The CDR3 spans 14 residues. Written as DNA, the CDR3 is TGCGCCAGCAGCTTGGCCGGGGCCACAGATACGCAGTATTTT. Translation gives CASSLAGATDTQYF.

CDR3 residues: CASSEQGLATEAFF. CDR3 in DNA: TGTGCCAGCAGTGAACAGGGCCTGGCCACTGAAGCTTTCTTT. The chain joins TRBV2 to TRBJ1-1, with a tentative D call TRBD1 (5 bases). From germline, CDR1 is SNHLY and CDR2 FYNNEI. V dropped 2 bases and J dropped 4 bases, with 11 bases sitting between them. CDR3 length equals 14 residues.

V is TRBV4-2 and J is TRBJ2-7; D possibly corresponds to TRBD1 (5 bases). Germline CDR1 is LGHNA and CDR2 is YNFKEQ. V lost 1 base and J 3 bases, leaving 10 bases between the germline ends. This CDR3 contains 14 residues. This CDR3 is CASSQAKGYYEQYF. The CDR3 DNA reads as TGTGCCAGCAGCCAAGCTAAGGGGTACTACGAGCAGTACTTC.